The 3 T cell receptor beta chains reported below all come from one sample, sequenced in a study of blood T cell repertoires in COVID-19. Libraries were prepared by immunoSEQ multiplex PCR; TCRdb keeps only in-frame clonotypes and omits some of them. In the table there are roughly 450,000 clones, about 90% of which are singletons. The sample consisted of PBMCs or T cells enriched from blood (not recorded which). These TCRs come from a man aged 18-30 years who had recovered from COVID-19.

A remark on this clone: Different DNA sequences within this sample yield the same CDR3. The genes are TRBV3-1 (or the pseudogene TRBV3-2) and TRBJ1-2; no clear D. Per the germline V gene, CDR1 is LGHDT and CDR2 is YNNKEL (reference sequence). Trimming shortened V by 0 bases and J by 4 bases, and 6 bases separated the two germline ends. There are 13 residues in the CDR3. CDR3 sequence: CASSQEAGYGYTF. CDR3 DNA: TGTGCCAGCAGCCAAGAAGCCGGCTATGGCTACACCTTC.

This chain connects TRBV27 to TRBJ1-6, with no clear D. V was clipped by 5 bases and J by 9 bases, with 20 bases between them. Germline CDR1 MNHEY, CDR2 SMNVEV (reference sequence). This CDR3 contains 16 residues. This CDR3 reads CASSPTAISYRSPLHF. CDR3 coding DNA: TGTGCCAGCAGTCCCACAGCAATCTCCTACCGTTCACCCCTCCACTTT.

The chain combines TRBV27 with TRBJ1-5; possible D gene TRBD1, 5 bases. V dropped 6 bases and J dropped 4 bases, with 13 bases sitting between them. Looked up from germline, CDR1 is MNHEY and CDR2 is SMNVEV (reference sequence). The CDR3 spans 14 residues. The CDR3 here is CASRAGLWNQPQHF. DNA of the CDR3: TGTGCCAGCAGGGCAGGGCTGTGGAATCAGCCCCAGCATTTT.